What follows are 7 T cell receptor beta chains derived from one specimen sequenced in a study of blood T cell repertoires in COVID-19. Sequenced by immunoSEQ multiplex PCR; TCRdb stores in-frame clones only, minus some. The top ten clones hold approximately 7.6% of a sample with approximately 320,000 clones, approximately 85% of them seen once. Source material: peripheral blood. All receptors derive from a human donor in a cohort sampled during active COVID-19.

The genes are TRBV14 and TRBJ2-1; 9 bases align to TRBD2. V trimming: 0 bases; J trimming: 6 bases; junction bases outside the gene matches: 12. This CDR3 has 18 amino acids. Germline V CDR1 and CDR2: SGHDN, FVKESK. CDR3 region: CASSQEVGLRGGLNEQFF. As DNA, the CDR3 is TGTGCCAGCAGCCAAGAGGTGGGGCTGCGGGGGGGCCTCAATGAGCAGTTCTTC.

This rearrangement joins TRBV6-5 to TRBJ1-2, with TRBD1 as a possible D gene (6 bases). Trimming took off 6 bases at V and 5 bases at J, with 13 bases between the two ends. Per germline, CDR1 MNHEY and CDR2 SVGAGI. This CDR3 spans 13 amino acids. This chain's CDR3 is CASRTGKEYGYTF. The DNA for the CDR3 is TGTGCCAGCAGGACAGGCAAAGAGTATGGCTACACCTTC.

The rearrangement links TRBV6-5 to TRBJ2-3; TRBD1 is a possible D gene (6 bases). CDR3 length: 13 amino acids. Germline CDR1 reads MNHEY; CDR2 reads SVGAGI. V lost 10 bases to trimming and J lost 3 bases, with 14 bases between them. As DNA, the CDR3 is TGTGCCATTCAACCCAGGGGAACAGATACGCAGTATTTT. It codes for CAIQPRGTDTQYF.

The V call is TRBV10-3, the J call TRBJ1-2, with 8 nucleotides matching TRBD1. The CDR3 is made up of 16 amino acids. Trimming removed 7 bases from V and 2 bases from J; junction bases left unmatched: 12. In germline, CDR1 is ENHRY, CDR2 SYGVKD. CDR3 in DNA: TGTGCCATCACCTTGAGGGATGGGACAGGCAACTATGGCTACACCTTC. This encodes CAITLRDGTGNYGYTF.

This chain connects TRBV18 to TRBJ1-3; TRBD1 matches at 7 bases. CDR1 is KGHSH and CDR2 is LQKENI in the germline V gene. The CDR3 runs 14 residues. With 6 bases clipped from V and 4 bases from J, the junction kept 6 bases outside the gene matches. The DNA of the CDR3 is TGTGCCAGCTCGCCCACAGGGGTCGGAAACACCATATATTTT. Its protein is CASSPTGVGNTIYF.

The rearrangement joins TRBV30 to TRBJ2-1; TRBD1 matches at 7 bases. CDR1 and CDR2 from the germline V gene are GTSNPN and SVGIG (reference sequence). There are 15 residues in the CDR3. The J segment lost 4 bases and the V segment lost 2 bases, leaving 8 bases of the junction unmatched. The CDR3 DNA reads TGTGCCTGGAGTATTAGGGACAGACCATACAATGAGCAGTTCTTC. This gives the protein CAWSIRDRPYNEQFF.

This sequence joins TRBV3-1 (or the pseudogene TRBV3-2) and TRBJ2-2; D may be TRBD1 (6 bases). V was pared by 0 bases and J by 4 bases, with 12 bases between. Germline V gives CDR1 LGHDT, CDR2 YNNKEL (reference sequence). This CDR3 has 16 amino acids. CDR3 bases: TGTGCCAGCAGCCAAGAGGTTGTAGGGGGCACCGGGGAGCTGTTTTTT. This encodes CASSQEVVGGTGELFF.